This TCR beta chain was obtained from a study of blood T cell repertoires in COVID-19. Germline lookup yields CDR1 SQVTM and CDR2 ANQGSEA. CDR3 size: 14 residues. The V segment lost 6 bases and the J segment 2 bases; nucleotides outside the gene matches: 7. Profiled with immunoSEQ multiplex PCR; TCRdb holds only in-frame clones, not every one. The profile shows under 75,000 clones, around 88% of them singletons. This clone was seen just once. Other DNA variants within this sample encode the same CDR3. The receptor was isolated from a woman of 80 years or more with active COVID-19. J is TRBJ2-3 and V is TRBV29-1; 8 bases match TRBD1. The sequenced sample consisted of peripheral blood. The CDR3 DNA reads as TGCAGCGTGTCCGGGACAGGAGACACAGATACGCAGTATTTT. It yields the protein CSVSGTGDTDTQYF.